One and the same sample provided the 6 T cell receptor beta chains below, sequenced in a study of blood T cell repertoires in COVID-19. The protocol was immunoSEQ multiplex PCR, while the TCRdb copy is restricted to in-frame clones and leaves out a portion. Among about 240,000 clones listed, roughly 86% were seen once. Sequenced sample: peripheral blood. The receptors were gathered from a woman in her 70s with active or convalescent COVID-19.

As to this clone: Sequence at one end of the junction differs from germline and may be a read error. The chain combines TRBV11-2 with TRBJ2-3; the match to TRBD2 covers 11 bases. CDR3 length: 15 amino acids. Germline lookup yields CDR1 SGHAT and CDR2 FQNNGV. The CDR3 spells CASTLAGGYTDTQYF. CDR3 bases: TGTGCCAGCACCTTAGCGGGGGGGTACACAGATACGCAGTATTTT.

V is TRBV19 and J is TRBJ1-2, with D possibly being TRBD1 (6 bases). Trimming stripped 4 bases from V and 8 bases from J, with 14 bases between. CDR1 is LNHDA and CDR2 is SQIVND in the germline V gene (reference sequence). This CDR3 is built from 13 residues. Written as DNA, the CDR3 is TGTGCCAGTAGTAGAGGACAGATGCAAGGCTACACCTTC. This codes for CASSRGQMQGYTF.

This clone was recorded only once. This chain's CDR3 is CASSLASGTLQSPLHF. For the CDR3, the DNA is TGTGCCAGCAGCCTTGCCTCCGGGACTCTTCAATCACCCCTCCACTTT. The gene calls are TRBV7-8 and TRBJ1-6; D may be TRBD1 (5 bases). The CDR3 totals 16 residues. The V and J ends lost 5 bases and 10 bases respectively, with 21 bases between them. The germline CDR1 and CDR2 sequences are SGHVS and FQNEAQ.

The chain has TRBV3-1 (or the pseudogene TRBV3-2) and TRBJ1-1; no clear D. Germline V gene sequence: CDR1 LGHDT, CDR2 YNNKEL (reference sequence). V was pared by 2 bases and J by 0 bases, with 4 bases between. The CDR3 length is 13 residues. CDR3 nucleotides: TGTGCCAGCAGCCAAATCATGAACACTGAAGCTTTCTTT. Protein: CASSQIMNTEAFF.

The rearrangement joins TRBV6-2 or TRBV6-3 to TRBJ1-1; 8 nucleotides line up with TRBD1. The ends lost 2 bases at V and 0 bases at J; junction bases unmatched: 5. The V gene's germline CDR1 is MNHEY and CDR2 SVGEGT. CDR3 length: 16 amino acids. CDR3 protein: CASSYRTGSMNTEAFF. In nucleotides, the CDR3 is TGTGCCAGCAGTTACAGGACAGGGAGCATGAACACTGAAGCTTTCTTT.

This clone was found once. J is TRBJ2-1 and V is TRBV11-2; 8 bases map to TRBD2. The CDR3 extends over 14 amino acids. The V segment lost 5 bases and the J segment 8 bases; nucleotides outside the gene matches: 8. The V gene's germline CDR1 is SGHAT and CDR2 FQNNGV. The chain's CDR3 is CASSTSGPGYEQFF. The CDR3 DNA follows: TGTGCCAGCAGCACTAGCGGCCCTGGCTATGAGCAGTTCTTC. The variable domain in full, with the rest retrieved from reference TRBV11-2 and TRBJ2-1, is EAGVAQSPRYKIIEKRQSVAFWCNPISGHATLYWYQQILGQGPKLLIQFQNNGVVDDSQLPKDRFSAERLKGVDSTLKIQPAKLEDSAVYLCASSTSGPGYEQFFGPGTRLTVL.